This entry is about one TCR beta chain. The sample belongs to a study of T-cell memory formation after mild COVID-19. From the 5' RACE reads, TCRdb called clonotypes with MiXCR, one entry per CDR3 protein. Seen here are about 470,000 distinct CDR3 sequences, about 23% observed once, and the top ten hold around 12%. V gave up 0 bases and J gave up 6 bases; unmatched junction bases: 10. The CDR3 is made up of 17 amino acids. The V gene's germline CDR1 is LNHDA and CDR2 SQIVND (reference sequence). The clonotype comes from an adult woman who had mild COVID-19 (a few samples of this study predate the infection). Cell type and time point are not known. V is TRBV19 and J is TRBJ2-2, with 7 nucleotides matching TRBD1. Sequences were obtained from PBMCs or a T cell subset sorted from them (not recorded which). CDR3 in amino acids: CASSIDQRRGQPGELFF. The CDR3 DNA reads TGTGCCAGTAGTATAGATCAACGCAGGGGACAGCCCGGGGAGCTGTTTTTT.